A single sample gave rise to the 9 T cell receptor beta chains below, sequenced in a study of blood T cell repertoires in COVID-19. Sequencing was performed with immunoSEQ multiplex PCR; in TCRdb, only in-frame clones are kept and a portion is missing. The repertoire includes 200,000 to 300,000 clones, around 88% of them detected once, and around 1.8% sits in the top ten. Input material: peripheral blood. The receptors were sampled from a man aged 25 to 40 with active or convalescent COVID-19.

For the CDR3, the DNA is TGTGCCTGGAGTGTATTCGTTACTAGCGGGGGGGATGACTCCTACAATGAGCAGTTCTTC. It translates to CAWSVFVTSGGDDSYNEQFF. This chain connects TRBV30 to TRBJ2-1, with 13 bases that match TRBD2. The CDR3 is made up of 20 amino acids. Germline V gene lookup returns CDR1 GTSNPN and CDR2 SVGIG (reference sequence). After removal of 0 bases from V and 0 bases from J, the junction contained 11 bases not matched to a gene.

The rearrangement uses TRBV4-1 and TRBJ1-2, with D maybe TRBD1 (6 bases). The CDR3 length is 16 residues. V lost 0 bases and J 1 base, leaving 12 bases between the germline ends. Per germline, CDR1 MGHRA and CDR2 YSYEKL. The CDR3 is CASSQDMNRDNYGYTF. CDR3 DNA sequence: TGCGCCAGCAGCCAAGATATGAACAGGGATAACTATGGCTACACCTTC.

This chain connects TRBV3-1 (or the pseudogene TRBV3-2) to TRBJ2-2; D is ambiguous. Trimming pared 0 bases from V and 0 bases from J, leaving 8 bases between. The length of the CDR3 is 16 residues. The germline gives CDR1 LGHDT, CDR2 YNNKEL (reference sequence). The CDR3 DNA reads TGTGCCAGCAGCCAAGAATTGCGGACGAACACCGGGGAGCTGTTTTTT. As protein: CASSQELRTNTGELFF.

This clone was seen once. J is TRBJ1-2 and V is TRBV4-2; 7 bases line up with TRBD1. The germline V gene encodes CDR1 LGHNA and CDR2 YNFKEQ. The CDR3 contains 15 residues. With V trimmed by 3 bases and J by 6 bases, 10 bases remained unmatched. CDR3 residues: CASSQIGARGHGYTF. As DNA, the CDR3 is TGTGCCAGCAGCCAGATTGGGGCTAGGGGGCATGGCTACACCTTC.

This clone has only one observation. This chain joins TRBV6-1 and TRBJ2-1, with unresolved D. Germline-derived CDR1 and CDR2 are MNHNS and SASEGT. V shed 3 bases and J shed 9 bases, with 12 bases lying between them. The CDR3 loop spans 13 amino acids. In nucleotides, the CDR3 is TGTGCCAGCAGTGATGTGGGCTTAGGTGAGCAGTTCTTC. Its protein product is CASSDVGLGEQFF.

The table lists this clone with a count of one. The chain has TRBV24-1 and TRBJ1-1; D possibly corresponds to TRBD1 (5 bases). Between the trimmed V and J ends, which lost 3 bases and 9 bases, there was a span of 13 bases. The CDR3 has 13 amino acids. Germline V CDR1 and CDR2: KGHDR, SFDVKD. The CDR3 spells CATSDGTGTKAFF. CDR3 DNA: TGTGCCACCAGTGATGGTACCGGGACTAAAGCTTTCTTT.

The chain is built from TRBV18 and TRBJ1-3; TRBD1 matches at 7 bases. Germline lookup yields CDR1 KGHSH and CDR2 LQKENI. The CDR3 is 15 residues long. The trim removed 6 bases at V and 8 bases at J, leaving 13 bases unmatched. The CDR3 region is CASSGTANSGDTIYF. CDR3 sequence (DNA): TGTGCCAGCTCCGGGACAGCCAATTCGGGAGACACCATATATTTT. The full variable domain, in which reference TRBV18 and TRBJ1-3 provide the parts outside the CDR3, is NAGVMQNPRHLVRRRGQEARLRCSPMKGHSHVYWYRQLPEEGLKFMVYLQKENIIDESGMPKERFSAEFPKEGPSILRIQQVVRGDSAAYFCASSGTANSGDTIYFGEGSWLTVV.

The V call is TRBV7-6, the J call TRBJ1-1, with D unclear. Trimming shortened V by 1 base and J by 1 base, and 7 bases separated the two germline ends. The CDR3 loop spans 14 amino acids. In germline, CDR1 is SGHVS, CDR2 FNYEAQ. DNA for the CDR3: TGTGCCAGCAGCTTAGGTCACAGGAACACTGAAGCTTTCTTT. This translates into CASSLGHRNTEAFF.

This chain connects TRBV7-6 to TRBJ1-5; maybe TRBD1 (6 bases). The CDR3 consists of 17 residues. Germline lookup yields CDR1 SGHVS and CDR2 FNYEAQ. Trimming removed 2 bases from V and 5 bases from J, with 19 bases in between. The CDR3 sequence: CASSLFPRGPSDQPQHF. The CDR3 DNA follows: TGTGCCAGCAGCTTATTCCCCAGGGGACCGTCAGATCAGCCCCAGCATTTT.